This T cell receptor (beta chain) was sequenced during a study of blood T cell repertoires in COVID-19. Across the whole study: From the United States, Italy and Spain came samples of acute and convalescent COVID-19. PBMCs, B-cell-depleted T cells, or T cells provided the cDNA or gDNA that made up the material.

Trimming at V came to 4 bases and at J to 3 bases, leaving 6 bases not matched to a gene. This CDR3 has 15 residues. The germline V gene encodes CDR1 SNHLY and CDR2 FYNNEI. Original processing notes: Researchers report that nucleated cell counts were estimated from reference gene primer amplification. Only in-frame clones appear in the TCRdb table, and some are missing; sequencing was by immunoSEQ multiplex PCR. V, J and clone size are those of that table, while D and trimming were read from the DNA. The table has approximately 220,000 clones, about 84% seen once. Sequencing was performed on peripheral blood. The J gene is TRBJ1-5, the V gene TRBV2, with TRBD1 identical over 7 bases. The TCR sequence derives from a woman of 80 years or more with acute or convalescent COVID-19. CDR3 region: CASSAQGVDNQPQHF. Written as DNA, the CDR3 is TGTGCCAGCAGTGCCCAGGGGGTCGACAATCAGCCCCAGCATTTT.